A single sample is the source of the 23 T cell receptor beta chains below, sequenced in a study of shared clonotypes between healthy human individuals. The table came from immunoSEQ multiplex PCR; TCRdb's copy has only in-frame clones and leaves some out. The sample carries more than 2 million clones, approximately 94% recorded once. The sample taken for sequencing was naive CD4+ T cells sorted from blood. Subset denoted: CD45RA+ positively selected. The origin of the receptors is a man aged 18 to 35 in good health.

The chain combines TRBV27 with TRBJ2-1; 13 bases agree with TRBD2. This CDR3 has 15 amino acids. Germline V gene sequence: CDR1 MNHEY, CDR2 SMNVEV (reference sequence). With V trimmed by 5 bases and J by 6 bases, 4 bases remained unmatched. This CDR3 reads CASSPGLAGLNEQFF. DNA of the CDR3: TGTGCCAGCAGTCCGGGACTAGCGGGGCTCAATGAGCAGTTCTTC.

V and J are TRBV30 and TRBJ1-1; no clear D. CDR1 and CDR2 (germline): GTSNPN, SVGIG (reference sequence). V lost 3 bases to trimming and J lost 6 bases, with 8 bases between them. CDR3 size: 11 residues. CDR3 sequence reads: CAWRGRAEAFF. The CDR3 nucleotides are TGTGCCTGGAGGGGGAGGGCTGAAGCTTTCTTT.

The CDR3 protein is CASRSAGPLAKNIQYF. DNA of the CDR3: TGTGCCAGCAGATCAGCGGGCCCCCTAGCCAAAAACATTCAGTACTTC. The chain has TRBV5-6 and TRBJ2-4, with a weak D call TRBD2 (6 bases). The CDR3 is 16 residues long. V was cut by 5 bases and J by 0 bases, with 15 bases left in between. Germline V gene lookup returns CDR1 SGHDT and CDR2 YYEEEE.

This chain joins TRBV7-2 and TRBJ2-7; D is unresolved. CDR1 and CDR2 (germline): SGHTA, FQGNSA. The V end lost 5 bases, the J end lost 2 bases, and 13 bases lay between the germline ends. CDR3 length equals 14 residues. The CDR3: CASSTTGFAYEQYF. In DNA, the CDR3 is TGTGCCAGCAGCACCACCGGTTTTGCCTACGAGCAGTACTTC.

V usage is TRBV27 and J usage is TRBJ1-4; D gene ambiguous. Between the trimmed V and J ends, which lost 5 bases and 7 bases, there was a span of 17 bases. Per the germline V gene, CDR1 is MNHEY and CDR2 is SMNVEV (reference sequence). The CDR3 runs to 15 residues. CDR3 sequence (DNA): TGTGCCAGCAGTCCAAGACAACGACCCTTTGAAAAACTGTTTTTT. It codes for CASSPRQRPFEKLFF.

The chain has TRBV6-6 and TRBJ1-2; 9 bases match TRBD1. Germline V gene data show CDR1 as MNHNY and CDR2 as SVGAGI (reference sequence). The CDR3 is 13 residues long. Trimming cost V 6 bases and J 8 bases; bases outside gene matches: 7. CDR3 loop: CASSPGQGFGYTF. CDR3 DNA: TGTGCCAGCAGCCCGGGACAGGGCTTCGGCTACACCTTC.

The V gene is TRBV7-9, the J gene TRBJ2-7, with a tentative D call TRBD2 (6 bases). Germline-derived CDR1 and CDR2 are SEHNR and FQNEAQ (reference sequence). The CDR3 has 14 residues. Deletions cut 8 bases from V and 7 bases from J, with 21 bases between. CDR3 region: CASGPGTWMREQYF. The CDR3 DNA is TGTGCCAGCGGACCCGGGACTTGGATGAGAGAGCAGTACTTC.

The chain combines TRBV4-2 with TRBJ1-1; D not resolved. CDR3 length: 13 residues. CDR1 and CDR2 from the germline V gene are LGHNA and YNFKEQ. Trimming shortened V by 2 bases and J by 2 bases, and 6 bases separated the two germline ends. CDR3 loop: CASSQQRNTEAFF. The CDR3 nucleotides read TGTGCCAGCAGCCAACAACGAAACACTGAAGCTTTCTTT.

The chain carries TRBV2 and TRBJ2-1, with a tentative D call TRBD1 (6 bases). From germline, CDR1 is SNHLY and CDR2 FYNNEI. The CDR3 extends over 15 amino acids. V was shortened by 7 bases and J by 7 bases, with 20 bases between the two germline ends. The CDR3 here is CASITTRDNGNEQFF. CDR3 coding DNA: TGTGCCAGCATCACTACGAGGGACAACGGGAATGAGCAGTTCTTC.

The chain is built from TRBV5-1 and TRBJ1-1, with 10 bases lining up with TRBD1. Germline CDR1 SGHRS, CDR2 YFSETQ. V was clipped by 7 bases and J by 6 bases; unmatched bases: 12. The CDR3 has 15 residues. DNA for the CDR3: TGCGCCAGCCACCCCGGGACAGGGGTCGAGCCTGAAGCTTTCTTT. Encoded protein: CASHPGTGVEPEAFF.

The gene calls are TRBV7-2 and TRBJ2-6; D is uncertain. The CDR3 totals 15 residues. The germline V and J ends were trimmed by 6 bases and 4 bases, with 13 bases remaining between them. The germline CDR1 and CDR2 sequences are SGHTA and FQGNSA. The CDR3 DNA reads TGTGCCAGCAGACGGAATTCGGCCGGGGCCAACGTCCTGACTTTC. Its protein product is CASRRNSAGANVLTF.

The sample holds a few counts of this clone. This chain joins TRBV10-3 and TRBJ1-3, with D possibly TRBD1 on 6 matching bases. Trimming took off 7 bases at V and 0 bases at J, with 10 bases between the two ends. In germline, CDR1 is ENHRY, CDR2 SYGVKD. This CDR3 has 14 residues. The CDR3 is CAITSGVSGNTIYF. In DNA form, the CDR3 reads TGTGCCATCACTTCAGGGGTCTCTGGAAACACCATATATTTT.

DNA of the CDR3: TGCGCCAGCAGCTTCTCTTTAGCAGATACGCAGTATTTT. Protein: CASSFSLADTQYF. The chain is built from TRBV5-1 and TRBJ2-3, with no clear D. CDR3 size: 13 residues. Trimming left V 2 bases short and J 4 bases short, with 8 bases between. Germline lookup yields CDR1 SGHRS and CDR2 YFSETQ.

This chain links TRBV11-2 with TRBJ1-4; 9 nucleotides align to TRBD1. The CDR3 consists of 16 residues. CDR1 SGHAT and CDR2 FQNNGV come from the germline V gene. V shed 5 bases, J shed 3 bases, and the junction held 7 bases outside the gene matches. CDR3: CASSRGQGKANEKLFF. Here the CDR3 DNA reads TGTGCCAGCAGCCGCGGACAGGGGAAAGCTAATGAAAAACTGTTTTTT.

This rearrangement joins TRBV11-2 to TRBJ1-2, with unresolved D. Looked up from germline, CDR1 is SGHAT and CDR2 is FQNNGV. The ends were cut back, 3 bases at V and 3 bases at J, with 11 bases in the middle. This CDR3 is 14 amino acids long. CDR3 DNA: TGTGCCAGCAGCTTTGGAGCCCCTTACTATGGCTACACCTTC. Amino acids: CASSFGAPYYGYTF.

CDR3 amino acids: CSVELAGGHNEQFF. CDR3 bases: TGCAGCGTGGAACTAGCGGGGGGGCATAATGAGCAGTTCTTC. The rearrangement links TRBV29-1 to TRBJ2-1, with 13 bases that match TRBD2. V trimming: 6 bases; J trimming: 7 bases; junction bases outside the gene matches: 6. The CDR3 loop spans 14 amino acids. Germline V gives CDR1 SQVTM, CDR2 ANQGSEA.

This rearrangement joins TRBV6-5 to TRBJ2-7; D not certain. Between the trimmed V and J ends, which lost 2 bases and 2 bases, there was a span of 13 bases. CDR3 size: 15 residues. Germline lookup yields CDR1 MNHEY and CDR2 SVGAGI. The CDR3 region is CASSYLDLSPYEQYF. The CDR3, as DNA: TGTGCCAGCAGTTACCTCGACTTAAGCCCCTACGAGCAGTACTTC.

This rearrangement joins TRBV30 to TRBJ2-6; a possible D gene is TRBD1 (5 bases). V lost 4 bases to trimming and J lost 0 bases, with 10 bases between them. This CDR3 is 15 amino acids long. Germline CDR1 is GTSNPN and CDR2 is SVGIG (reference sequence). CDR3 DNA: TGTGCCTGGATGACAGACAGCTCTGGGGCCAACGTCCTGACTTTC. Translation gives CAWMTDSSGANVLTF.

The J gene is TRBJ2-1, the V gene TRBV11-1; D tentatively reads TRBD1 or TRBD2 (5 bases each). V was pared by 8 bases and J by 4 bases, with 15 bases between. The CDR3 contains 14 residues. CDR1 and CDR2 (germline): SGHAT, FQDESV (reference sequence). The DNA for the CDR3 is TGTGCCAGCTGGGGGTCGGGGTTTTACAATGAGCAGTTCTTC. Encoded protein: CASWGSGFYNEQFF.

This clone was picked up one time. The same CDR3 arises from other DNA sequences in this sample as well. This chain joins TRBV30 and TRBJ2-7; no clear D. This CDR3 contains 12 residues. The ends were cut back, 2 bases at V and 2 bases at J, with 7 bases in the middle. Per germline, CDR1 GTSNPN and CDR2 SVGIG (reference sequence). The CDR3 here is CAWSPSPYEQYF. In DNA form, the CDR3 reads TGTGCCTGGAGTCCGAGTCCCTACGAGCAGTACTTC.

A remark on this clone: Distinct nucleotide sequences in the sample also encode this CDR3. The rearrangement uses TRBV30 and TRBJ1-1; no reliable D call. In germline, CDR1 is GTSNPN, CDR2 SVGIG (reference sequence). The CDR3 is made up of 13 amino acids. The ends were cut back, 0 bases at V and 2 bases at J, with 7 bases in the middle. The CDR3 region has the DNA TGTGCCTGGAGTGTATTGCGAAACACTGAAGCTTTCTTT. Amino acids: CAWSVLRNTEAFF.

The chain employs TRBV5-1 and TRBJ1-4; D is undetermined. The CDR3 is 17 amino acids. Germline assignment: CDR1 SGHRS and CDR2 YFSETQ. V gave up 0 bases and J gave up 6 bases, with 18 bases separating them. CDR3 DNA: TGCGCCAGCAGCTTGGCCTGGACGGGGAATCAGGATGAAAAACTGTTTTTT. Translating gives CASSLAWTGNQDEKLFF. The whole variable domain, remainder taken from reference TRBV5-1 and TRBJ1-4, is KAGVTQTPRYLIKTRGQQVTLSCSPISGHRSVSWYQQTPGQGLQFLFEYFSETQRNKGNFPGRFSGRQFSNSRSEMNVSTLELGDSALYLCASSLAWTGNQDEKLFFGSGTQLSVL.

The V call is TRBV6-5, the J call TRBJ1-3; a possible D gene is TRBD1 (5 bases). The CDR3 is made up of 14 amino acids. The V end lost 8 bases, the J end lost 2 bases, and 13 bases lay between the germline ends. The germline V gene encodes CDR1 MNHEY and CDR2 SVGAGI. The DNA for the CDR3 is TGTGCCAGCCAGACTTGGGGGGCTGGAAACACCATATATTTT. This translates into CASQTWGAGNTIYF.